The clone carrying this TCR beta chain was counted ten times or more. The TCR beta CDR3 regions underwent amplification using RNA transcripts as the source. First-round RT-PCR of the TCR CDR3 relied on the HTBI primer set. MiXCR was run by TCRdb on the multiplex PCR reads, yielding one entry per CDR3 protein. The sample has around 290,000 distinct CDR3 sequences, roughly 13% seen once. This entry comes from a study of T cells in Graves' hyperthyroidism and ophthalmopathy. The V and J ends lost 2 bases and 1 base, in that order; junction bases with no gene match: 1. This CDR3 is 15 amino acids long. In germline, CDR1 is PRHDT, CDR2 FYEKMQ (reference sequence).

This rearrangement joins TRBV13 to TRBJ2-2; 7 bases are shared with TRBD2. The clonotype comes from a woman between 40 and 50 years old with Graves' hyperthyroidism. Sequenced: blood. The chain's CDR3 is CASSLRGRNTGELFF. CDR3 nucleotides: TGTGCCAGCAGCTTACGCGGGAGGAACACCGGGGAGCTGTTTTTT.